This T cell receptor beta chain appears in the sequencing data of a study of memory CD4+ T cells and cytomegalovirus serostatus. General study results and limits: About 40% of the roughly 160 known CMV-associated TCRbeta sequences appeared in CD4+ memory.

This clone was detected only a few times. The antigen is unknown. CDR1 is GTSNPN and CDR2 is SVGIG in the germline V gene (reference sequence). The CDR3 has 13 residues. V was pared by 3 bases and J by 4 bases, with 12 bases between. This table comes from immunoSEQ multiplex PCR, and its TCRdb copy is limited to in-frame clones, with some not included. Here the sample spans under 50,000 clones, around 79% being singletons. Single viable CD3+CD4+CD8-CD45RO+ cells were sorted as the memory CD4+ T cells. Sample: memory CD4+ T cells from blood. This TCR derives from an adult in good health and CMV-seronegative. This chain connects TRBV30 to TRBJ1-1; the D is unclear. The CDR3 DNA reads TGTGCCTGGAGGGATGGGAGGAGCACTGAAGCTTTCTTT. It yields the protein CAWRDGRSTEAFF.